Listed below are T cell receptor beta chains from one sample, sequenced in a study of T-cell reconstitution after alpha-beta-depleted transplantation in children. Using its own MiXCR run on the PCR reads, TCRdb lists one record per CDR3 protein. The sample comprises 400,000 to 500,000 distinct CDR3 sequences, 9.5% to 13% of which are singletons, and roughly 6% rests with the top ten. The sequencing used PBMCs from the stem cell graft donor, collected from the stem cell graft. The source is a human donor who donated a stem cell graft to a child with acute myeloid leukemia. Each CDR3 is given with its conserved first and last residue. A D gene is named only where the DNA matches it firmly. Clone size appears in some rows only: once, few, many, or a class for an expanded clone.

d_call: -; v_call: TRBV5-8; j_call: TRBJ1-4; clone_size: -; cdr3_aa: CASSRPGSSSKNEKLFF; cdr3_nt: TGTGCCAGCAGCCGGCCGGGATCGTCCTCGAAGAATGAAAAACTGTTTTTT
d_call: -; v_call: TRBV29-1; j_call: TRBJ2-7; clone_size: -; cdr3_aa: CSVDGLYEQYF; cdr3_nt: TGCAGCGTCGACGGTCTCTACGAGCAGTACTTC
d_call: -; v_call: TRBV6-2/TRBV6-3; j_call: TRBJ1-1; clone_size: few; cdr3_aa: CASSYSTAPTAFF; cdr3_nt: TGTGCCAGCAGTTACTCGACAGCCCCCACAGCTTTCTTT
d_call: -; v_call: TRBV20-1; j_call: TRBJ1-2; clone_size: few; cdr3_aa: CSARDLPERPNYGYTF; cdr3_nt: TGCAGTGCTAGAGATTTGCCAGAAAGACCCAACTATGGCTACACCTTC
d_call: -; v_call: TRBV7-8; j_call: TRBJ2-3; clone_size: few; cdr3_aa: CASSLAKRWGDPSSDTQYF; cdr3_nt: TGTGCCAGCAGCTTAGCCAAACGTTGGGGGGACCCTTCTTCTGATACGCAGTATTTT
d_call: -; v_call: TRBV27; j_call: TRBJ2-1; clone_size: -; cdr3_aa: CATLGSSYNEQFF; cdr3_nt: TGTGCCACCCTCGGGAGCTCCTACAATGAGCAGTTCTTC
d_call: TRBD2; v_call: TRBV30; j_call: TRBJ2-2; clone_size: -; cdr3_aa: CAWTKGLVLTGELFF; cdr3_nt: TGTGCCTGGACGAAGGGACTAGTGCTCACCGGGGAGCTGTTTTTT
d_call: -; v_call: TRBV6-1; j_call: TRBJ2-4; clone_size: few; cdr3_aa: CATKGGHIQYF; cdr3_nt: TGTGCCACCAAGGGGGGTCACATTCAGTACTTC
d_call: -; v_call: TRBV12-3/TRBV12-4; j_call: TRBJ2-6; clone_size: -; cdr3_aa: CASRLLESGANVLTF; cdr3_nt: TGTGCCAGCAGACTCCTAGAGTCTGGGGCCAACGTCCTGACTTTC
d_call: -; v_call: TRBV27; j_call: TRBJ2-3; clone_size: few; cdr3_aa: CASSFIPREIQYF; cdr3_nt: TGTGCCAGCAGTTTTATACCACGCGAGATTCAGTATTTT
d_call: -; v_call: TRBV5-1; j_call: TRBJ2-2; clone_size: few; cdr3_aa: CASSLRPGTGELFF; cdr3_nt: TGCGCCAGCAGCTTGCGGCCGGGCACCGGGGAGCTGTTTTTT
d_call: -; v_call: TRBV10-3; j_call: TRBJ1-2; clone_size: few; cdr3_aa: CAISESWTADYGYTF; cdr3_nt: TGTGCCATCAGTGAGTCGTGGACAGCAGACTATGGCTACACCTTC
d_call: TRBD1; v_call: TRBV29-1; j_call: TRBJ2-6; clone_size: few; cdr3_aa: CSVQQGSSGANVLTF; cdr3_nt: TGCAGCGTTCAACAGGGGAGCTCTGGGGCCAACGTCCTGACTTTC
d_call: TRBD2; v_call: TRBV24-1; j_call: TRBJ2-1; clone_size: few; cdr3_aa: CATSDSSGGPLNEQFF; cdr3_nt: TGTGCCACCAGTGACTCTAGCGGGGGGCCGCTCAATGAGCAGTTCTTC
d_call: TRBD1; v_call: TRBV5-1; j_call: TRBJ2-3; clone_size: few; cdr3_aa: CASSWGQSSTDTQYF; cdr3_nt: TGCGCCAGCAGCTGGGGACAGTCTAGCACAGATACGCAGTATTTT
d_call: TRBD2; v_call: TRBV20-1; j_call: TRBJ2-3; clone_size: many; cdr3_aa: CSARGSSSGSTDTQYF; cdr3_nt: TGCAGTGCTAGAGGGTCCTCTAGCGGATCCACAGATACGCAGTATTTT
d_call: -; v_call: TRBV12-3/TRBV12-4; j_call: TRBJ1-2; clone_size: few; cdr3_aa: CASSLEMMGGGGYTF; cdr3_nt: TGTGCCAGCAGTTTAGAGATGATGGGGGGGGGCGGCTACACCTTC